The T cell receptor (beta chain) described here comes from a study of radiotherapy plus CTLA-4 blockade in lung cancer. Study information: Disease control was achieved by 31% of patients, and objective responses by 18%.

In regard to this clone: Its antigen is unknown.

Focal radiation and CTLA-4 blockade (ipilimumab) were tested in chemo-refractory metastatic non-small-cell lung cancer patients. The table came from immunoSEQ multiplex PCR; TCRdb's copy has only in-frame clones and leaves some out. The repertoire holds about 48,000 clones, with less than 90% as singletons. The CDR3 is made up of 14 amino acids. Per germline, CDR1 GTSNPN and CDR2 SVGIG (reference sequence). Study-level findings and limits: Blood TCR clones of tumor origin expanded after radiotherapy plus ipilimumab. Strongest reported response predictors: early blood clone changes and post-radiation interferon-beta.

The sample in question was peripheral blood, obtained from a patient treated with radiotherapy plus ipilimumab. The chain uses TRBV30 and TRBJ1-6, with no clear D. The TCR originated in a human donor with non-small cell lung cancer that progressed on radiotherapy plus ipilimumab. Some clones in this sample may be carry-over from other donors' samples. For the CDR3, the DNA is TGTGCGGGCCACCAGAGCTCCTATAATTCACCCCTCCACTTT. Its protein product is CAGHQSSYNSPLHF.